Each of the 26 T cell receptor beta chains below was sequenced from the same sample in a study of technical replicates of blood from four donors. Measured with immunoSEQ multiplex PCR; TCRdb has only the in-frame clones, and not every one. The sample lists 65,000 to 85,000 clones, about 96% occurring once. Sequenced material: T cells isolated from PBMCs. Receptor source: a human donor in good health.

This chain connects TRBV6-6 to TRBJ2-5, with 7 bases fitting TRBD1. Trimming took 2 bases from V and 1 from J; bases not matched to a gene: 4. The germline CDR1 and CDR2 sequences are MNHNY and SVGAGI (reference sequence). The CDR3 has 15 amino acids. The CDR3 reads CASSYADRAQETQYF. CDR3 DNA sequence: TGTGCCAGCAGTTACGCCGACAGGGCCCAAGAGACCCAGTACTTC.

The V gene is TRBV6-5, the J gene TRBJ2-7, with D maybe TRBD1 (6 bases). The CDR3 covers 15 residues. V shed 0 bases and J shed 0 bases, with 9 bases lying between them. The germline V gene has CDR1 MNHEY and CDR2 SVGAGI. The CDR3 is CASSYSLDSSYEQYF. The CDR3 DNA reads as TGTGCCAGCAGTTACTCGCTGGACAGCTCCTACGAGCAGTACTTC.

The CDR3 nucleotides are TGCGCCAGCAGTCAATTTCGCGGCCCAGATACGCAGTATTTT. Its translation: CASSQFRGPDTQYF. The chain couples TRBV23-1 to TRBJ2-3; D not certain. TRBV23-1 qualifies as an ORF whose function is uncertain. The CDR3 is 14 amino acids. V lost 1 base and J lost 4, with 9 bases in between.

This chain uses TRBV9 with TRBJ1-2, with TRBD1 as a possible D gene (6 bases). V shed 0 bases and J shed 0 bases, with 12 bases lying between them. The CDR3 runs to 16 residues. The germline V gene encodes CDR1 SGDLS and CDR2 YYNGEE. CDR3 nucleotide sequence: TGTGCCAGCAGCGTAGTCACAGGGTTTACTAACTATGGCTACACCTTC. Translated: CASSVVTGFTNYGYTF.

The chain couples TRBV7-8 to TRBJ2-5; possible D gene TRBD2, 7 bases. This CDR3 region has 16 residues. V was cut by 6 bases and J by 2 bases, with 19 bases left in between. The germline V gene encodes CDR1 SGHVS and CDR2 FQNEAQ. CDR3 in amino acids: CASSRDWGGPQETQYF. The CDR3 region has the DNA TGTGCCAGCAGTCGGGACTGGGGGGGGCCTCAAGAGACCCAGTACTTC.

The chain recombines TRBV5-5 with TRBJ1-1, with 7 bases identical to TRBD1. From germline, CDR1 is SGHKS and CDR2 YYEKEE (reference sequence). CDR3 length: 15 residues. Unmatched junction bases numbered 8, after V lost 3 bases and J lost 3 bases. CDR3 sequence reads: CASSWAGGSDTEAFF. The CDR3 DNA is TGTGCCAGCAGCTGGGCAGGGGGTTCTGACACTGAAGCTTTCTTT. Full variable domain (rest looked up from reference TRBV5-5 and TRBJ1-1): DAGVTQSPTHLIKTRGQQVTLRCSPISGHKSVSWYQQVLGQGPQFIFQYYEKEERGRGNFPDRFSARQFPNYSSELNVNALLLGDSALYLCASSWAGGSDTEAFFGQGTRLTVV.

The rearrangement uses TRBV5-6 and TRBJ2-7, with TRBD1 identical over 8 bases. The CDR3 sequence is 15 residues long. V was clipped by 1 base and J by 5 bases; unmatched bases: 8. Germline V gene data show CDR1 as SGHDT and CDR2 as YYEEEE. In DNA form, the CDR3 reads TGTGCCAGCAGCTTGTATGGTGACAGGGGCCACGAGCAGTACTTC. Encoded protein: CASSLYGDRGHEQYF.

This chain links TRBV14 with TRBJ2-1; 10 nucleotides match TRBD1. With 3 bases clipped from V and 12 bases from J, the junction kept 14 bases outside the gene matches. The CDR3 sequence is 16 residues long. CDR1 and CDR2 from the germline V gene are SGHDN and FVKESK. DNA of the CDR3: TGTGCCAGCAGCCACCTCCCCGGACAGGGGGATAACCCGCAGTTCTTC. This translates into CASSHLPGQGDNPQFF.

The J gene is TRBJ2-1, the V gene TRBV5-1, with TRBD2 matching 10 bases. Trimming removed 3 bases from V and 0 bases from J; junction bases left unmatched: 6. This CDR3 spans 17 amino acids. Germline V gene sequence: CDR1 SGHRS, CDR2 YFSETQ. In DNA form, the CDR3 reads TGCGCCAGCAGCTCCGGACTAGCGGCTAGCTCCTACAATGAGCAGTTCTTC. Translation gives CASSSGLAASSYNEQFF.

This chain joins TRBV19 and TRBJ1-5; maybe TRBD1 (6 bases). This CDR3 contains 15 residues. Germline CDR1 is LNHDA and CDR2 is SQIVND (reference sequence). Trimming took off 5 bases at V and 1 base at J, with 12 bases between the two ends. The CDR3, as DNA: TGTGCCAGTAGTTCCACAGGGCTGAGCAATCAGCCCCAGCATTTT. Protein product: CASSSTGLSNQPQHF. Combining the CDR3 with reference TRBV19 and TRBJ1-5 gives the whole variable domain DGGITQSPKYLFRKEGQNVTLSCEQNLNHDAMYWYRQDPGQGLRLIYYSQIVNDFQKGDIAEGYSVSREKKESFPLTVTSAQKNPTAFYLCASSSTGLSNQPQHFGDGTRLSIL.

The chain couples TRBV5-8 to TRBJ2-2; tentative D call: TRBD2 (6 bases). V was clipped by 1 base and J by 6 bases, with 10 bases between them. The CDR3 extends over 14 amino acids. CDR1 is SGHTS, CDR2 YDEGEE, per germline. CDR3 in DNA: TGTGCCAGCAGCTTGACGGGGGTCGCCGGGGAGCTGTTTTTT. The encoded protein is CASSLTGVAGELFF. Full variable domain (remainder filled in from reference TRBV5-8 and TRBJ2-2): EAGVTQSPTHLIKTRGQQATLRCSPISGHTSVYWYQQALGLGLQFLLWYDEGEERNRGNFPPRFSGRQFPNYSSELNVNALELEDSALYLCASSLTGVAGELFFGEGSRLTVL.

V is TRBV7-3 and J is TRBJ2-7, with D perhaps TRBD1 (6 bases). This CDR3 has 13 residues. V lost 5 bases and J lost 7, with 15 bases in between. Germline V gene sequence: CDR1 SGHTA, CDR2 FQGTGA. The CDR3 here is CASSLSHREEQYF. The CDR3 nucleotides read TGTGCCAGCAGCCTTAGCCACAGGGAAGAGCAGTACTTC.

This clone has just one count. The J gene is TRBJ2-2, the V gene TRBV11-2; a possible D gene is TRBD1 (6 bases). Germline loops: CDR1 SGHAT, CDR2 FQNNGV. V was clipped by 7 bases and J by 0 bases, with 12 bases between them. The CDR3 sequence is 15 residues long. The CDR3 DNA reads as TGTGCCAGCAACTCAGGGGCAGCGAACACCGGGGAGCTGTTTTTT. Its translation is CASNSGAANTGELFF. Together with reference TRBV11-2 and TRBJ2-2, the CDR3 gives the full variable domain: EAGVAQSPRYKIIEKRQSVAFWCNPISGHATLYWYQQILGQGPKLLIQFQNNGVVDDSQLPKDRFSAERLKGVDSTLKIQPAKLEDSAVYLCASNSGAANTGELFFGEGSRLTVL.

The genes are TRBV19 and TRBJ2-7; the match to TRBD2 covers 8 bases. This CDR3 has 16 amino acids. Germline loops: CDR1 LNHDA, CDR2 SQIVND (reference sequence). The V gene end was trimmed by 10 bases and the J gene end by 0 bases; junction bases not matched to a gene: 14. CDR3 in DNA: TGTGCCACTTCCCCCCGGCGAAGCGGGAGCTCCTACGAGCAGTACTTC. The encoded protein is CATSPRRSGSSYEQYF.

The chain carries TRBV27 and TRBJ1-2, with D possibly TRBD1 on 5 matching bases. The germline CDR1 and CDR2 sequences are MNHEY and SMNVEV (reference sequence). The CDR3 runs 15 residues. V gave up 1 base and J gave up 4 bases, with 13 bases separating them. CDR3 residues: CASSLWSDTIYGYTF. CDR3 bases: TGTGCCAGCAGTTTATGGTCGGACACAATCTATGGCTACACCTTC.

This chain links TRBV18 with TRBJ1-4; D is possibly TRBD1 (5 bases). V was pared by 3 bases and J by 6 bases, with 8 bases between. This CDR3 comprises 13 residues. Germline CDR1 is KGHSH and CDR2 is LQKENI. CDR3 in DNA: TGTGCCAGCTCACCGGGACTTGATGAAAAACTGTTTTTT. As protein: CASSPGLDEKLFF. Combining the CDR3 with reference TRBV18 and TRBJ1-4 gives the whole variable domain NAGVMQNPRHLVRRRGQEARLRCSPMKGHSHVYWYRQLPEEGLKFMVYLQKENIIDESGMPKERFSAEFPKEGPSILRIQQVVRGDSAAYFCASSPGLDEKLFFGSGTQLSVL.

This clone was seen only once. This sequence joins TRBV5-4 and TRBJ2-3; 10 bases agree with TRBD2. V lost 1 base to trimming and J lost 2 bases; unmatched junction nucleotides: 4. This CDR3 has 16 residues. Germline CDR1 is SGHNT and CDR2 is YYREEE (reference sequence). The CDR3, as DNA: TGTGCCAGCAGCTTGAGCGGGGGGGGATTCACAGATACGCAGTATTTT. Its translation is CASSLSGGGFTDTQYF. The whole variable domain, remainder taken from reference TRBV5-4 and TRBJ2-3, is ETGVTQSPTHLIKTRGQQVTLRCSSQSGHNTVSWYQQALGQGPQFIFQYYREEENGRGNFPPRFSGLQFPNYSSELNVNALELDDSALYLCASSLSGGGFTDTQYFGPGTRLTVL.

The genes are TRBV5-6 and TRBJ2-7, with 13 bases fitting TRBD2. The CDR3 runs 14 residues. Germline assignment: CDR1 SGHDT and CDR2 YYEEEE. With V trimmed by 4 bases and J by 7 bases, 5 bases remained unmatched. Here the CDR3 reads CASSRTSGRREQYF. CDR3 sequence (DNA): TGTGCCAGCAGCCGGACTAGCGGGAGAAGGGAGCAGTACTTC.

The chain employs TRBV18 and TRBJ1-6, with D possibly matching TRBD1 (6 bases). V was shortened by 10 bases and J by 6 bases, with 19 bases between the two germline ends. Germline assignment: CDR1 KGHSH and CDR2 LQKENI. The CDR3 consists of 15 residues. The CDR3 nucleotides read TGTGCCATCTCCGATGGGGGGGGCGTTAATTCACCCCTCCACTTT. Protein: CAISDGGGVNSPLHF.

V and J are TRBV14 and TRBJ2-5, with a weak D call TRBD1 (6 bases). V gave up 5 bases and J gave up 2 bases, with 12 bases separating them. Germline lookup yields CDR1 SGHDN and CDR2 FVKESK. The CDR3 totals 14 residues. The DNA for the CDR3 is TGTGCCAGCAGCTCCAGACAGGTTCAAGAGACCCAGTACTTC. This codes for CASSSRQVQETQYF.

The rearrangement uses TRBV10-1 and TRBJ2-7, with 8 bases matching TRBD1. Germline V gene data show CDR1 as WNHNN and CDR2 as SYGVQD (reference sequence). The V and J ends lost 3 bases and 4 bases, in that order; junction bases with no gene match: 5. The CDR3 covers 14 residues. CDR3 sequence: CASSDGQGFYEQYF. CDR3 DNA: TGCGCCAGCAGTGACGGACAGGGTTTTTACGAGCAGTACTTC.

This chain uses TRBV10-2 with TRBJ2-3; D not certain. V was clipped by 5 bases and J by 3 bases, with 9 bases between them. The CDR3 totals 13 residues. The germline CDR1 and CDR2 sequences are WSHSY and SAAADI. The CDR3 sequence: CASSSVKTDTQYF. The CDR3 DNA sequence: TGCGCCAGCAGTTCGGTAAAAACAGATACGCAGTATTTT.

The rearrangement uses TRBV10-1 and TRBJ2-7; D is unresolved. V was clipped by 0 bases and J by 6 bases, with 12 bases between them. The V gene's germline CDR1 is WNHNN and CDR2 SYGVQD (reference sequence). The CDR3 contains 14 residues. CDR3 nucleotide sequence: TGCGCCAGCAGTGAGTCCATCGCCGAGTCCGAGCAGTACTTC. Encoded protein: CASSESIAESEQYF.

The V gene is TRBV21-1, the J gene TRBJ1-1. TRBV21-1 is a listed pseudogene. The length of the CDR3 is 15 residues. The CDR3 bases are TGTGCCAGCAGCAAAAGGAGGAGGGTGGGCACTGAAGCTTTCTTT. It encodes CASSKRRRVGTEAFF.

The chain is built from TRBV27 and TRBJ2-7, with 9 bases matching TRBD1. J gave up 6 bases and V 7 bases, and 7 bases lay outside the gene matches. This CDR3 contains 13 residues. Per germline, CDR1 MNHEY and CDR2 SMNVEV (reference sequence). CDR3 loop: CASKGTGLGEQYF. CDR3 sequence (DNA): TGTGCCAGCAAAGGGACAGGGCTCGGCGAGCAGTACTTC.

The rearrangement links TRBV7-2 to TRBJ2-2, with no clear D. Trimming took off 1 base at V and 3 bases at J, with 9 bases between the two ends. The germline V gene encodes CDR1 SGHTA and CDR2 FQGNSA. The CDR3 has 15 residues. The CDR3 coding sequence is TGTGCCAGCAGCTTAGTCTCTATCTACACCGGGGAGCTGTTTTTT. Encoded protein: CASSLVSIYTGELFF.